These T cell receptor beta chains were read from a single sample in a study of blood T cell repertoires in COVID-19. Profiled with immunoSEQ multiplex PCR; TCRdb holds only in-frame clones, not every one. The data contain 250,000 or so clones, approximately 85% of them singletons. The specimen sequenced was PBMCs or T cells enriched from blood (not recorded which). Source of these receptors: a woman aged 45-60 years who had been exposed to COVID-19. The CDR3 runs from the conserved cysteine through the conserved F or W. D genes are given only for firm matches. Not every row has a clone size; where given, it reads once, few, many or a size class.

>14|TRBV4-2|TRBJ2-3|.|few
CASSQDGSTDTQYF
TGTGCCAGCAGCCAAGACGGTAGCACAGATACGCAGTATTTT
>14|TRBV5-6|TRBJ1-3|.|.
CASSSSIAGNTIYF
TGTGCCAGCAGCTCCTCAATAGCTGGAAACACCATATATTTT
>17|TRBV10-3|TRBJ1-1|TRBD1|.
CAISESRRTGHVTEAFF
TGTGCCATCAGTGAGTCAAGGAGGACAGGCCATGTGACTGAAGCTTTCTTT
>17|TRBV15|TRBJ2-2|TRBD1|.
CATSSHADRGQTGELFF
TGTGCCACCAGCAGCCACGCCGACAGGGGGCAGACCGGGGAGCTGTTTTTT
>18|TRBV5-6|TRBJ2-6|.|.
CASSPTGMRTSGANVLTF
TGTGCCAGCAGCCCCACAGGGATGCGTACTTCTGGGGCCAACGTCCTGACTTTC
>15|TRBV12-1|TRBJ1-5|.|.
CASSPSGGAYQPQHF
TGTGCCAGCAGCCCTAGCGGGGGGGCCTATCAGCCCCAGCATTTT
>17|TRBV3-1/TRBV3-2|TRBJ2-1|TRBD2|.
CASSHRTSGGSYNEQFF
TGTGCCAGCAGCCATAGGACTAGCGGGGGTTCCTACAATGAGCAGTTCTTC
>15|TRBV28|TRBJ2-2|.|.
CASSSLLGNTGELFF
TGTGCCAGCAGTTCATTGCTCGGTAACACCGGGGAGCTGTTTTTT
>14|TRBV18|TRBJ1-6|TRBD1|.
CASSPRQGISPLHF
TGTGCCAGCTCACCCAGACAGGGGATATCACCCCTCCACTTT
>15|TRBV19|TRBJ2-1|TRBD2|.
CASSISGGALNEQFF
TGTGCCAGTAGTATTAGCGGGGGGGCCTTAAATGAGCAGTTCTTC
>14|TRBV3-1/TRBV3-2|TRBJ2-2|.|.
CASSQAFTNGELFF
TGTGCCAGCAGCCAAGCTTTCACAAACGGGGAGCTGTTTTTT
>14|TRBV19|TRBJ2-2|TRBD1|once
CASRNRGNTGELFF
TGTGCCAGCCGTAACAGGGGGAACACCGGGGAGCTGTTTTTT
>14|TRBV29-1|TRBJ2-7|.|.
CSVAFLAGVSEQYF
TGCAGCGTTGCTTTCCTAGCCGGGGTAAGCGAGCAGTACTTC
>13|TRBV4-2|TRBJ1-1|.|.
CASSQDGASEAFF
TGTGCCAGCAGCCAAGATGGGGCATCTGAAGCTTTCTTT
>14|TRBV19|TRBJ2-1|TRBD1|.
CASSMGTGVNEQFF
TGTGCCAGTAGTATGGGGACAGGGGTCAATGAGCAGTTCTTC
>15|TRBV10-3|TRBJ1-1|.|.
CAISEGQGMNTEAFF
TGTGCCATCAGTGAGGGACAAGGCATGAACACTGAAGCTTTCTTT
>13|TRBV5-1|TRBJ2-7|.|.
CASSNGGSYEQYF
TGCGCCAGCAGTAACGGGGGCTCCTACGAGCAGTACTTC
>16|TRBV6-5|TRBJ2-2|TRBD2|.
CASSYRASGGAGELFF
TGTGCCAGCAGTTACAGGGCTAGCGGGGGAGCCGGGGAGCTGTTTTTT
>13|TRBV27|TRBJ2-7|.|.
CARGGRWFYEQYF
TGTGCCAGGGGGGGACGGTGGTTCTACGAGCAGTACTTC